One T cell receptor beta chain is described in this entry. This clonotype has just a few counts. Its recognized antigen is unknown. Nothing much larger sits one base from this clone, and base qualities are not available. Hyperthyroidism patients were newly diagnosed, had a disease duration of under 2 months, and were aged 18 to 65 years. Any patient with an uncontrolled infection, another autoimmune disease, pregnancy or lactation was excluded. Diagnoses were established on the basis of clinical symptoms, serum thyroxine and TRAb, thyroid ultrasound, and orbital computed tomography. Blood from progressor patients was collected at the time of first diagnosis with hyperthyroidism, before any ophthalmopathy symptoms had appeared. Ficoll-Paque density gradient centrifugation was used to isolate PBMCs from around 10 ml of fresh peripheral blood. Progressor patients were defined as those initially diagnosed with Graves' hyperthyroidism in whom ophthalmopathy developed during follow-up. Total RNA was extracted using Trizol reagent, and RNA quality was assessed on an Agilent 2100 Bioanalyzer.

The data were taken from a study of T cells in Graves' hyperthyroidism and ophthalmopathy (dated by TCRdb to about 2019). For the wider study: Peripheral blood samples were taken at initial diagnosis, before any treatment was given. Thyroid tissue and blood T-cell repertoires from about 6 Graves' hyperthyroidism patients were also compared in the study. After sampling, hyperthyroidism patients received methimazole starting at 30 mg daily, and ophthalmopathy patients received high-dose intravenous methylprednisolone. The 100 discovery patients were randomly divided into training and test sets at a 7:3 ratio. According to the paper, TCR Vbeta CDR3 sequencing was carried out on 135 peripheral blood samples, which came from fewer than 50 ophthalmopathy, around 74 hyperthyroidism and about 17 progressor patients. To identify distinguishing TCR V-J signatures, a discovery cohort of around 100 patients was used, comprising 43 with Graves' ophthalmopathy and around 60 with stable Graves' hyperthyroidism. Prospective prediction of ophthalmopathy was tested in an independent validation cohort of 18 hyperthyroidism patients and some 17 patients who later progressed to ophthalmopathy. Findings and caveats that apply to the study as a whole: Most expanded thyroid clonotypes (frequency above 0.001) were also detected in blood, a finding suggesting that blood repertoires may reflect thyroid immune responses. No statistical method was used to fix the sample size in advance, and group allocation was not hidden from the investigators. A model built on a 13 V-J signature distinguished ophthalmopathy from stable hyperthyroidism, reaching 85% to 90% sensitivity and around 81% specificity in cross-validation and 80%/75% in testing. In validation, the model predicted progression to ophthalmopathy with over 60% sensitivity and 72.22% specificity, a median of about 6 months before onset.

From cysteine to phenylalanine, the CDR3 is 18 amino acids long. The retained sequence is limited to the CDR3, 54 bases, with the frame set at the first base. CDR1 and CDR2 are read off the germline V gene as MNHNS and SASEGT. V is cut back by 6 bases and J by 6 bases, with 19 bases in the junction unmatched. TCR beta CDR3 regions were amplified from RNA transcripts. For the first round of RT-PCR on the TCR CDR3, the HTBI primer set was used together with the Qiagen OneStep RT-PCR kit. Libraries were constructed in a second round of multiplex PCR, after which size selection and purification were carried out. Sequencing of the libraries was done on an Illumina HiSeq2000 using paired-end 100 bp reads. From the authors' description of their analysis: Raw data were processed with SOAPnuke, discarding reads with adapters, uncalled bases, mean Phred below 15, or no exact constant-primer or identifier match. High-quality paired reads were merged using COPE v1.2.5, and each unique nucleotide sequence was defined as a clonotype. MiTCR v1.1 was used to align the clonotypes against IMGT TRBV, TRBD and TRBJ reference segments. Analysis was restricted to V-J combinations with a frequency above 0.0001, which covered 98% to 99.2% of repertoires. The TCS score was defined as the ratio of F50 (clonal expansion) to E x V (chaos), calculated using BLOSUM62-based TCRdist between CDR3 peptides within each V-J. Welch's t-statistics and random forest reduced around 520 V-J features to 13, which were used in a naive Bayes classifier (R e1071). TCRdb redid the processing of the public reads, applying fastp at Q25 and MiXCR, and retained in-frame beta chains. CDR3 protein duplicates are merged, each entry listing the most common genes and DNA. Clone size and V and J calls follow TCRdb, not the original study. This sample is represented by some 380,000 distinct CDR3 sequences; approximately 15% of them were singletons. The ten largest clones capture less than 25% of the sample.

This sequence was found in a man aged 30-40 years with Graves' hyperthyroidism that later progressed to Graves' ophthalmopathy. The chain joins TRBV6-1 to TRBJ2-7; TRBD1 lines up with 11 middle nucleotides. The sample was blood. Here the CDR3 is given as CASSLLCELRTGGCEQYF. The bases are TGTGCCAGCAGCCTATTATGTGAATTGCGGACAGGGGGCTGCGAGCAGTACTTC.